This T cell receptor (beta chain) originates from a study of T cells expressing NK-cell markers. The wider study: The TCR beta repertoires were obtained from sorted CD3+CD56+NKG2C+, CD3+CD56+NKG2C- and CD3+CD56-NKG2C+ T cells. Study-wide points: Researchers report these clonotypes also headed the CD3+CD56-NKG2C+ fraction in a handful of donors.

The cDNA for TCR beta came from 5'RACE template switching with UMIs. TCRdb re-analyzed the 5' RACE reads; it lists each CDR3 protein once, without DNA. The sample features about 460,000 distinct CDR3 sequences, with approximately 1.5% in its top ten. This CDR3 region has 14 residues. A word on this clonotype: The antigen is undetermined.

The TCR sequence derives from a woman aged 45-65 years in good health. V and J are TRBV12-3 or TRBV12-4 and TRBJ2-5; TCRdb calls TRBD2, which cannot be checked without DNA. The sample consisted of blood T cells: a sorted CD56 or NKG2C T cell subset, CD4+ or CD8+ T cells, or bulk PBMC T cells (not recorded which). This chain's CDR3 is CASSPSSGSEAPYF.